This TCR beta chain was captured by sequencing in a study of STAT3 mutations in large granular lymphocyte leukemia. Study-level background: Over half of T-LGLL patients had one or more immunosuppressive regimens.

This clone turned up a few times. What it binds is not known. The length of the CDR3 is 17 residues. V lost 0 bases and J lost 0; bases outside the gene matches: 6. CDR1 is SGHRS, CDR2 YFSETQ, per germline. Regarding the study as a whole: Samples missed the first appearance of the clone. Every T-cell large granular lymphocyte leukemia patient had at least one immunodominant TCR beta clonotype. After therapy, about 35% of the 18 patients switched clonotypes, all new clones STAT3 wild type.

Each sample's TCRbeta library yielded on average approximately 41,000 productive templates. Measured with immunoSEQ multiplex PCR; TCRdb has only the in-frame clones, and not every one. The sample holds 1,500 to 1,900 clones, about three quarters seen once. Sequencing was carried out using peripheral blood mononuclear cells. This chain connects TRBV5-1 to TRBJ1-3; 7 nucleotides align to TRBD1. The sequence was obtained from a man aged 45-65 years with T-cell large granular lymphocyte leukemia. Some clones in this sample may be carry-over from other donors' samples. CDR3 DNA sequence: TGCGCCAGCAGCTTGGGTGGGACAGTAAGCTCTGGAAACACCATATATTTT. The encoded protein is CASSLGGTVSSGNTIYF. The variable domain in full, completed from reference TRBV5-1 and TRBJ1-3, reads KAGVTQTPRYLIKTRGQQVTLSCSPISGHRSVSWYQQTPGQGLQFLFEYFSETQRNKGNFPGRFSGRQFSNSRSEMNVSTLELGDSALYLCASSLGGTVSSGNTIYFGEGSWLTVV.